A single sample gave rise to the 17 T cell receptor beta chains below, sequenced in a study of blood T cell repertoires in COVID-19. The assay was immunoSEQ multiplex PCR, and TCRdb's table has in-frame clones only and misses some. The table lists under 300,000 clones, 80% to 90% of them singletons, with 1.5% to 2% in the top ten. Material: PBMCs or T cells enriched from blood (not recorded which). These receptors came from a woman aged 50 to 65 who had recovered from COVID-19.

V is TRBV6-5 and J is TRBJ2-1, with D tentatively TRBD1 (5 bases). The germline CDR1 and CDR2 sequences are MNHEY and SVGAGI. The CDR3 is 14 residues long. V lost 6 bases to trimming and J lost 6 bases, with 15 bases between them. CDR3 nucleotides: TGTGCCAGCAGAAAACAGGAGTCGTTCAATGAGCAGTTCTTC. Translated, it gives CASRKQESFNEQFF.

CDR3 in amino acids: CASRIWGGGYEQYF. DNA for the CDR3: TGTGCCAGCAGAATTTGGGGGGGTGGTTACGAGCAGTACTTC. The gene calls are TRBV27 and TRBJ2-7; 7 nucleotides align to TRBD2. The CDR3 consists of 14 residues. Germline-derived CDR1 and CDR2 are MNHEY and SMNVEV (reference sequence). The junction had 9 bases not matched to a gene; V was cut back by 6 bases and J by 4 bases.

The chain couples TRBV11-2 to TRBJ1-3; no definite D call. The CDR3 totals 17 residues. The V gene's germline CDR1 is SGHAT and CDR2 FQNNGV. V gave up 2 bases and J gave up 3 bases, with 17 bases separating them. CDR3 in amino acids: CASSLSTDHLLGNTIYF. CDR3 nucleotides: TGTGCCAGCAGCTTATCCACAGACCACCTACTTGGAAACACCATATATTTT.

V and J are TRBV15 and TRBJ1-1, with 7 bases fitting TRBD1. V shed 5 bases, J shed 4 bases, and the junction held 7 bases outside the gene matches. The CDR3 contains 14 residues. The V gene's germline CDR1 is LNHNV and CDR2 YYDKDF (reference sequence). The CDR3 spells CATSVGTVSTEAFF. The CDR3 DNA follows: TGTGCCACCAGCGTAGGGACAGTGAGCACTGAAGCTTTCTTT.

The J gene is TRBJ2-7, the V gene TRBV10-2; 9 nucleotides agree with TRBD2. V lost 5 bases to trimming and J lost 5 bases; unmatched junction nucleotides: 7. Germline V gene data show CDR1 as WSHSY and CDR2 as SAAADI. This CDR3 is 14 amino acids long. CDR3 bases: TGCGCCAGCAGTCTTAGCGGGAGAACTAACGAGCAGTACTTC. This translates into CASSLSGRTNEQYF.

The count of this clone is one. V is TRBV14 and J is TRBJ2-2; 8 bases agree with TRBD1. The CDR3 is made up of 15 amino acids. From germline, CDR1 is SGHDN and CDR2 FVKESK. After removal of 1 base from V and 4 bases from J, the junction contained 2 bases not matched to a gene. The CDR3 DNA follows: TGTGCCAGCAGCCAAGTGCAGGGGGCCACCGGGGAGCTGTTTTTT. Translated, it gives CASSQVQGATGELFF.

This clone occurred a few times. The rearrangement links TRBV20-1 to TRBJ1-1, with 12 bases identical to TRBD1. Germline loops: CDR1 DFQATT, CDR2 SNEGSKA (reference sequence). The CDR3 is 20 residues long. The trim removed 3 bases at V and 1 base at J, leaving 18 bases unmatched. The CDR3 sequence is CSASPSGTGGGMGGNTEAFF. CDR3 nucleotides: TGCAGTGCTAGTCCTTCCGGGACAGGGGGCGGAATGGGCGGGAACACTGAAGCTTTCTTT.

The gene calls are TRBV28 and TRBJ2-3; TRBD2 matches at 8 bases. This CDR3 contains 14 residues. The germline V gene encodes CDR1 MDHEN and CDR2 SYDVKM. Unmatched junction bases numbered 11, after V lost 8 bases and J lost 7 bases. CDR3 sequence reads: CASREGGTQNTQYF. CDR3 coding DNA: TGTGCCAGCCGGGAGGGAGGGACACAAAATACGCAGTATTTT.

The chain is built from TRBV3-1 (or the pseudogene TRBV3-2) and TRBJ2-1; 12 nucleotides match TRBD2. There are 14 residues in the CDR3. CDR1 LGHDT and CDR2 YNNKEL come from the germline V gene (reference sequence). Trimming at V came to 7 bases and at J to 7 bases, leaving 5 bases not matched to a gene. Here the CDR3 reads CASTRTSGNNEQFF. In DNA, the CDR3 is TGTGCCAGCACGCGGACTAGCGGGAATAATGAGCAGTTCTTC.

The chain recombines TRBV5-1 with TRBJ2-7; 7 bases line up with TRBD2. Trimming removed 3 bases from V and 1 base from J; junction bases left unmatched: 10. Germline CDR1 and CDR2: SGHRS and YFSETQ. The CDR3 has 16 amino acids. The CDR3 bases are TGCGCCAGCAGCTCCTCAATGGGAGGGAGGTCCTACGAGCAGTACTTC. Translated: CASSSSMGGRSYEQYF.

The chain recombines TRBV2 with TRBJ1-5; 7 bases agree with TRBD1. The germline V gene has CDR1 SNHLY and CDR2 FYNNEI. This CDR3 spans 15 amino acids. V gave up 8 bases and J gave up 7 bases; unmatched junction bases: 14. The CDR3 nucleotides read TGTGCCAGCTCCCCGGGACTCCACAGGGGCCAGCCCCAGCATTTT. As protein: CASSPGLHRGQPQHF.

This chain connects TRBV7-8 to TRBJ2-5, with a weak D call TRBD1 (6 bases). This CDR3 contains 13 residues. Germline CDR1 is SGHVS and CDR2 is FQNEAQ. V shed 3 bases and J shed 5 bases, with 10 bases lying between them. Here the CDR3 DNA reads TGTGCCAGCAGCTTTGACAGGTCGGAGACCCAGTACTTC. Translation: CASSFDRSETQYF.

This chain uses TRBV6-2 or TRBV6-3 with TRBJ2-1; 7 bases line up with TRBD2. CDR3 size: 15 residues. Germline V gives CDR1 MNHEY, CDR2 SVGEGT. Germline trimming cut 3 bases from V and 8 bases from J; bases unmatched to any gene: 10. CDR3 sequence (DNA): TGTGCCAGCAGTTATCGGCGGGAGCTTGGGGATGAGCAGTTCTTC. This translates into CASSYRRELGDEQFF.

The rearrangement joins TRBV28 to TRBJ2-3; TRBD1 agrees at 7 bases. Germline CDR1 reads MDHEN; CDR2 reads SYDVKM. The V segment lost 3 bases and the J segment 5 bases; nucleotides outside the gene matches: 11. The CDR3 contains 16 residues. CDR3 DNA: TGTGCCAGCAGTTTCTTCCTGACAGGGTTCGGAGATACGCAGTATTTT. As protein: CASSFFLTGFGDTQYF.

The rearrangement links TRBV10-3 to TRBJ1-5; no definite D call. Trimming left V 2 bases short and J 2 bases short, with 10 bases between. This CDR3 has 15 amino acids. Germline V lookup: CDR1 ENHRY, CDR2 SYGVKD. CDR3 sequence: CAISEVGAGNQPQHF. The CDR3 DNA is TGTGCCATCAGTGAGGTTGGCGCGGGCAATCAGCCCCAGCATTTT.

V and J are TRBV28 and TRBJ2-2; 8 nucleotides line up with TRBD1. Germline-derived CDR1 and CDR2 are MDHEN and SYDVKM. CDR3 size: 15 residues. Losses at the gene ends were 5 bases for V and 7 bases for J; bases not matched to a gene: 9. CDR3 in amino acids: CASSGPGGIGGELFF. CDR3 bases: TGTGCCAGCAGTGGGCCAGGGGGCATTGGCGGGGAGCTGTTTTTT.

The chain joins TRBV5-1 to TRBJ2-1; TRBD2 matches 8 bases. Per germline, CDR1 SGHRS and CDR2 YFSETQ. This CDR3 has 15 residues. V lost 3 bases and J lost 8; bases outside the gene matches: 10. The CDR3 sequence: CASSSPGLVFDEQFF. The CDR3 nucleotides read TGCGCCAGCAGCTCTCCGGGACTAGTATTCGATGAGCAGTTCTTC.